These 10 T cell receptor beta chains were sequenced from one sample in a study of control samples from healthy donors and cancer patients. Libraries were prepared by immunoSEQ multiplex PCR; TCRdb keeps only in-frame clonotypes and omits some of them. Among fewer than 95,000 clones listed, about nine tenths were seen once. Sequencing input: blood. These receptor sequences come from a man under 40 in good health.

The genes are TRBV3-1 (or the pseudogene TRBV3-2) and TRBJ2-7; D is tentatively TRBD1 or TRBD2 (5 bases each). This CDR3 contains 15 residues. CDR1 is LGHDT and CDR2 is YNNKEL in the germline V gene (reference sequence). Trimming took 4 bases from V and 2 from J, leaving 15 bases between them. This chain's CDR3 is CASSPPGTGTYEQYF. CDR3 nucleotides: TGTGCCAGCAGCCCTCCCGGGACGGGAACCTACGAGCAGTACTTC.

CDR3 sequence reads: CASSESAGRTEAFF. DNA for the CDR3: TGTGCCAGCAGTGAATCGGCAGGGCGCACTGAAGCTTTCTTT. V usage is TRBV2 and J usage is TRBJ1-1; tentatively, D is TRBD1 (5 bases). The CDR3 is 14 amino acids. V gave up 2 bases and J gave up 4 bases, with 11 bases separating them. Germline CDR1 SNHLY, CDR2 FYNNEI.

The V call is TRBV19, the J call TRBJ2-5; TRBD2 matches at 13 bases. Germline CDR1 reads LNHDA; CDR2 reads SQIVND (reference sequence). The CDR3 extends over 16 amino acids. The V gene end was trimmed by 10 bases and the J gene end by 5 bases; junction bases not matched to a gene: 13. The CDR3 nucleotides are TGTGCCACCGCGGCCGGACTAGCGGGGGCGGGGGAGACCCAGTACTTC. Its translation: CATAAGLAGAGETQYF.

As DNA, the CDR3 is TGCGCCAGCAGTGATCTACCTTCTGGAAACACCATATATTTT. Protein sequence: CASSDLPSGNTIYF. The rearrangement joins TRBV10-2 to TRBJ1-3; D unclear. This CDR3 region has 14 residues. The V and J ends lost 3 bases and 1 base respectively, with 7 bases between them. Per the germline V gene, CDR1 is WSHSY and CDR2 is SAAADI.

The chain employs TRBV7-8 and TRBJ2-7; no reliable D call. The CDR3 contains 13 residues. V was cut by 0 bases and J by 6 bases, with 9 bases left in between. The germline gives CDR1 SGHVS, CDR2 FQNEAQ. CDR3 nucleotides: TGTGCCAGCAGCTTAGCGCAACAAACCGAGCAGTACTTC. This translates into CASSLAQQTEQYF.

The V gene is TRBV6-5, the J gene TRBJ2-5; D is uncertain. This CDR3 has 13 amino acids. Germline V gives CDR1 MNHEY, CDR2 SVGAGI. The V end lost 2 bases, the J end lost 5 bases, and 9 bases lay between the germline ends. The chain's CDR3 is CASSYLGSETQYF. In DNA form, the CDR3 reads TGTGCCAGCAGTTACCTAGGAAGTGAGACCCAGTACTTC.

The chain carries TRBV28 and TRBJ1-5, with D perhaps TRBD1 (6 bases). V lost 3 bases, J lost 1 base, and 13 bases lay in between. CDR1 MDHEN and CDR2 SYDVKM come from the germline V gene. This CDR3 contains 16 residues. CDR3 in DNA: TGTGCCAGCAGTTTCCCCCGAGGGGGGAGCAATCAGCCCCAGCATTTT. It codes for CASSFPRGGSNQPQHF.

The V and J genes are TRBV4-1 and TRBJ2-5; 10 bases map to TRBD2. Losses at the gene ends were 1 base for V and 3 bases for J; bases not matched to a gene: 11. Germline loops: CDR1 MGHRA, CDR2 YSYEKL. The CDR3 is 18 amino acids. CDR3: CASSQVTSGTLPEETQYF. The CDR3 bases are TGCGCCAGCAGCCAAGTTACTAGCGGGACTCTCCCCGAAGAGACCCAGTACTTC.

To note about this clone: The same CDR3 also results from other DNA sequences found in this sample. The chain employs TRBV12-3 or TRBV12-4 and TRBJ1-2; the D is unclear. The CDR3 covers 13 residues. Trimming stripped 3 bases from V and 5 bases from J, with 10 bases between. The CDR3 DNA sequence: TGTGCCAGCAGTTTGGTCCCAGGTTATGGCTACACCTTC. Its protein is CASSLVPGYGYTF.

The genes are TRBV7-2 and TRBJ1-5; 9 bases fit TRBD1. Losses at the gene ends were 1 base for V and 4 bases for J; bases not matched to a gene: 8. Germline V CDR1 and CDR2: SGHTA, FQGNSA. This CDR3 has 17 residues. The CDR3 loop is CASSLGTGARENQPQHF. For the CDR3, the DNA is TGTGCCAGCAGCTTAGGGACAGGGGCTAGGGAGAATCAGCCCCAGCATTTT.